This passage covers 5 T cell receptor beta chains from one sample sequenced in a study of neoadjuvant anti-PD-1 for oral cavity cancer. Sequencing used immunoSEQ multiplex PCR; TCRdb keeps in-frame clones, though not all of them. The sample consists of about 13,000 clones, 71% of them appearing once. Sequencing used PBMCs, obtained before nivolumab (anti-PD-1) treatment. The receptors come from a person aged 35-79 years with oral cavity squamous cell carcinoma.

The chain links TRBV28 to TRBJ1-4; perhaps TRBD1 as D (5 bases). Between the trimmed V and J ends, which lost 6 bases and 7 bases, there was a span of 15 bases. The CDR3 runs 14 residues. Per germline, CDR1 MDHEN and CDR2 SYDVKM. DNA for the CDR3: TGTGCCAGCAGGCAACTACAGAGGGGTGAAAAACTGTTTTTT. Residues: CASRQLQRGEKLFF.

The V gene is TRBV19, the J gene TRBJ1-5, with 9 bases lining up with TRBD1. The trim removed 7 bases at V and 6 bases at J, leaving 13 bases unmatched. CDR1 and CDR2 (germline): LNHDA, SQIVND (reference sequence). The CDR3 has 16 residues. CDR3 protein: CASTDPQGAYRQPQHF. CDR3 nucleotides: TGTGCCAGTACCGATCCACAGGGGGCCTACCGTCAGCCCCAGCATTTT. Looking up the rest from reference TRBV19 and TRBJ1-5 gives the full variable domain: DGGITQSPKYLFRKEGQNVTLSCEQNLNHDAMYWYRQDPGQGLRLIYYSQIVNDFQKGDIAEGYSVSREKKESFPLTVTSAQKNPTAFYLCASTDPQGAYRQPQHFGDGTRLSIL.

This clone appeared a few times. The chain recombines TRBV2 with TRBJ2-7; 7 nucleotides match TRBD1. V dropped 3 bases and J dropped 2; count of bases not matched to a gene: 16. The CDR3 is made up of 18 amino acids. In germline, CDR1 is SNHLY, CDR2 FYNNEI. CDR3 sequence (DNA): TGTGCCAGCAGTGATTCGGGTGGCTTGGGACAGTGGACCTACGAGCAGTACTTC. Its protein is CASSDSGGLGQWTYEQYF.

This clone showed up just once. The chain uses TRBV29-1 and TRBJ1-3; TRBD1 might be the D (5 bases). The germline gives CDR1 SQVTM, CDR2 ANQGSEA. The ends were cut back, 7 bases at V and 1 base at J, with 14 bases in the middle. This CDR3 contains 14 residues. CDR3 nucleotides: TGCAGCGCCTTCGGCGGGGGGTCTGGAAACACCATATATTTT. Translating it yields CSAFGGGSGNTIYF. Supplemented by reference TRBV29-1 and TRBJ1-3, the full variable domain reads SAVISQKPSRDICQRGTSLTIQCQVDSQVTMMFWYRQQPGQSLTLIATANQGSEATYESGFVIDKFPISRPNLTFSTLTVSNMSPEDSSIYLCSAFGGGSGNTIYFGEGSWLTVV.

V gene TRBV4-1 combines with J gene TRBJ1-2; 10 bases are a match to TRBD1. Germline V gene data show CDR1 as MGHRA and CDR2 as YSYEKL. Germline trimming cut 4 bases from V and 7 bases from J; bases unmatched to any gene: 6. The CDR3 spans 14 residues. The CDR3 nucleotides are TGCGCCAGCAGCCCGACAGGGGGCGAGAGTGGCTACACCTTC. Translation gives CASSPTGGESGYTF.